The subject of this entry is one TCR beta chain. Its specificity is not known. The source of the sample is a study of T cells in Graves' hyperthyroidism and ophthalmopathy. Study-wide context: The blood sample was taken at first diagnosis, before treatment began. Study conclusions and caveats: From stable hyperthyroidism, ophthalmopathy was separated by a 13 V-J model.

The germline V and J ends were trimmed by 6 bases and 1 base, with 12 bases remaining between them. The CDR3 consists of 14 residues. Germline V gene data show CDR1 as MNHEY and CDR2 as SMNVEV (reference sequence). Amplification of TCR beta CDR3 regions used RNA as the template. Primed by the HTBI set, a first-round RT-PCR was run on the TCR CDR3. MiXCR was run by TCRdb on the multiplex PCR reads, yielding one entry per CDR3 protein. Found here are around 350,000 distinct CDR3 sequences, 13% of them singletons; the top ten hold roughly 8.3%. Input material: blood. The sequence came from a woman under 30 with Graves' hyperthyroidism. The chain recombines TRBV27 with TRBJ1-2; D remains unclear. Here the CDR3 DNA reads TGTGCCAGCAGCTTAGTAGGAATTAACTATGGCTACACCTTC. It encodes CASSLVGINYGYTF.